This entry lists 20 T cell receptor beta chains sequenced from one sample in a study of blood T cell repertoires in COVID-19. Data came from immunoSEQ multiplex PCR; TCRdb stores just in-frame clones and leaves some out. Of about 68,000 clones listed, about 80% are singletons. The specimen sequenced was peripheral blood. These receptors all come from a man older than 75 with acute or convalescent COVID-19.

This chain links TRBV19 with TRBJ1-2, with 8 bases lining up with TRBD1. In germline, CDR1 is LNHDA, CDR2 SQIVND (reference sequence). Trimming removed 5 bases from V and 8 bases from J; junction bases left unmatched: 4. The CDR3 is 12 residues long. This CDR3 is CASSPRDRGYTF. The CDR3 DNA sequence: TGTGCCAGTAGTCCCCGGGACAGGGGCTACACCTTC.

The chain employs TRBV18 and TRBJ2-7; perhaps TRBD1 as D (5 bases). Trimming removed 6 bases at V and 4 bases at J, with 10 bases between. Germline CDR1 KGHSH, CDR2 LQKENI. This CDR3 has 12 amino acids. CDR3 residues: CASSVDSYEQYF. The CDR3 nucleotides read TGTGCCAGCTCTGTCGACAGTTACGAGCAGTACTTC.

This clone was detected once. This chain connects TRBV6-5 to TRBJ1-3; 8 positions match TRBD1. J was trimmed by 2 bases and V by 5 bases; bases with no gene match: 5. Looked up from germline, CDR1 is MNHEY and CDR2 is SVGAGI. The CDR3 has 15 amino acids. The CDR3 region has the DNA TGTGCCAGCAGTACCGACAGGGGAACTGGAAACACCATATATTTT. The encoded protein is CASSTDRGTGNTIYF.

The rearrangement uses TRBV4-2 and TRBJ1-3; possible D gene TRBD1, 6 bases. V was pared by 5 bases and J by 2 bases, with 10 bases between. CDR3 length: 14 amino acids. In germline, CDR1 is LGHNA, CDR2 YNFKEQ. In DNA form, the CDR3 reads TGTGCCAGCAGCGGACAGTCGGCTGGAAACACCATATATTTT. This translates into CASSGQSAGNTIYF.

This sequence joins TRBV7-9 and TRBJ2-2; 11 bases line up with TRBD2. Germline CDR1 SEHNR, CDR2 FQNEAQ (reference sequence). V was pared by 4 bases and J by 2 bases, with 6 bases of the junction left unmatched. The CDR3 length is 17 residues. The CDR3 loop reads CASSSTGTSGNTGELFF. The CDR3 bases are TGTGCCAGCAGCTCCACCGGGACTAGCGGTAACACCGGGGAGCTGTTTTTT. Based on the CDR3 plus reference TRBV7-9 and TRBJ2-2, the full variable domain is DTGVSQNPRHKITKRGQNVTFRCDPISEHNRLYWYRQTLGQGPEFLTYFQNEAQLEKSRLLSDRFSAERPKGSFSTLEIQRTEQGDSAMYLCASSSTGTSGNTGELFFGEGSRLTVL.

The chain couples TRBV5-4 to TRBJ1-1; D may be TRBD1 (6 bases). Trimming removed 5 bases at V and 7 bases at J, with 12 bases between. The CDR3 consists of 12 residues. Germline CDR1 reads SGHNT; CDR2 reads YYREEE (reference sequence). CDR3 sequence: CASSLTGLEAFF. CDR3 nucleotide sequence: TGTGCCAGCAGTTTAACAGGGCTTGAAGCTTTCTTT.

A single count supports this clone. This chain links TRBV7-2 with TRBJ2-7; 9 nucleotides line up with TRBD2. Germline-derived CDR1 and CDR2 are SGHTA and FQGNSA. The V gene end was trimmed by 5 bases and the J gene end by 5 bases; junction bases not matched to a gene: 19. The CDR3 totals 18 residues. CDR3 sequence: CASSPGLLAGGARNEQYF. CDR3 sequence (DNA): TGTGCCAGCAGCCCAGGGCTACTAGCGGGTGGAGCGAGAAACGAGCAGTACTTC.

V is TRBV3-1 (or the pseudogene TRBV3-2) and J is TRBJ1-4; D remains ambiguous. This CDR3 has 14 amino acids. Per germline, CDR1 LGHDT and CDR2 YNNKEL (reference sequence). Between the trimmed V and J ends, which lost 1 base and 3 bases, there was a span of 6 bases. CDR3 DNA: TGTGCCAGCAGCCAAGGCGGATCTAATGAAAAACTGTTTTTT. It specifies CASSQGGSNEKLFF.

This clone was picked up one time. V is TRBV2 and J is TRBJ1-1, with D possibly TRBD1 on 5 matching bases. The CDR3 sequence is 13 residues long. The germline gives CDR1 SNHLY, CDR2 FYNNEI. The V and J ends lost 4 bases and 6 bases respectively, with 12 bases between them. CDR3 DNA sequence: TGTGCCAGCAGTGTTCAGGGTGTGGCTGAAGCTTTCTTT. This sequence encodes CASSVQGVAEAFF.

The genes are TRBV29-1 and TRBJ1-5; D is ambiguous. Trimming stripped 7 bases from V and 4 bases from J, with 8 bases between. The V gene's germline CDR1 is SQVTM and CDR2 ANQGSEA. The CDR3 length is 11 residues. In DNA form, the CDR3 reads TGCAGCGCCTTTGTGAATCAGCCCCAGCATTTT. It yields the protein CSAFVNQPQHF. Supplemented by reference TRBV29-1 and TRBJ1-5, the full variable domain reads SAVISQKPSRDICQRGTSLTIQCQVDSQVTMMFWYRQQPGQSLTLIATANQGSEATYESGFVIDKFPISRPNLTFSTLTVSNMSPEDSSIYLCSAFVNQPQHFGDGTRLSIL.

The chain employs TRBV6-5 and TRBJ1-2; 9 nucleotides align to TRBD1. The CDR3 contains 14 residues. Per the germline V gene, CDR1 is MNHEY and CDR2 is SVGAGI. Germline trimming cut 8 bases from V and 6 bases from J; bases unmatched to any gene: 10. The CDR3: CASGSQGADNGYTF. The CDR3 region has the DNA TGTGCCAGCGGTTCACAGGGGGCGGATAATGGCTACACCTTC.

V is TRBV6-5 and J is TRBJ1-6; possibly TRBD1 for D (5 bases). The CDR3 is 15 residues long. The V and J ends lost 3 bases and 7 bases respectively, with 13 bases between them. Germline V CDR1 and CDR2: MNHEY, SVGAGI. For the CDR3, the DNA is TGTGCCAGCAGTTATAGTCAGGAGGGGAATTCACCCCTCCACTTT. Protein product: CASSYSQEGNSPLHF.

The CDR3 region has the DNA TGTGCCACCAGTGACCCAGATTTCGCCGGGGAGCTGTTTTTT. Translating gives CATSDPDFAGELFF. The V gene is TRBV24-1, the J gene TRBJ2-2, with D unresolved. The length of the CDR3 is 14 residues. V was trimmed by 4 bases and J by 6 bases, leaving 11 bases between them. The V gene's germline CDR1 is KGHDR and CDR2 SFDVKD.

The V gene is TRBV7-2, the J gene TRBJ1-4; D gene unclear. From germline, CDR1 is SGHTA and CDR2 FQGNSA. The V end was cut by 5 bases, the J end by 1 base, with 11 bases between. The CDR3 sequence is 15 residues long. The CDR3 reads CASSTRSLTNEKLFF. DNA for the CDR3: TGTGCCAGCAGCACCCGATCACTAACTAATGAAAAACTGTTTTTT.

For this clone: The sample has other DNA sequences that encode this CDR3 too. The V and J genes are TRBV7-2 and TRBJ1-1; 7 nucleotides align to TRBD1. V was clipped by 4 bases and J by 3 bases; unmatched bases: 2. The CDR3 loop spans 13 amino acids. The germline V gene encodes CDR1 SGHTA and CDR2 FQGNSA. CDR3 sequence: CASSSQGDTEAFF. As DNA, the CDR3 is TGTGCCAGCAGCTCGCAGGGGGACACTGAAGCTTTCTTT.

The V and J genes are TRBV9 and TRBJ1-1; 7 bases map to TRBD1. CDR1 and CDR2 (germline): SGDLS, YYNGEE. Losses at the gene ends were 6 bases for V and 3 bases for J; bases not matched to a gene: 8. The CDR3 runs to 14 residues. CDR3 loop: CASTLRGTDTEAFF. CDR3 coding DNA: TGTGCCAGCACCCTTCGAGGGACAGACACTGAAGCTTTCTTT.

The chain uses TRBV12-3 or TRBV12-4 and TRBJ2-1; 7 nucleotides line up with TRBD2. This CDR3 region has 13 residues. V shed 7 bases and J 6 bases; nucleotides not matched to a gene: 6. The CDR3, as DNA: TGTGCCAGCACCATCATAGCGGGCAATGAGCAGTTCTTC. Its protein product is CASTIIAGNEQFF.

This chain uses TRBV28 with TRBJ2-7, with D hard to call. Trimming pared 4 bases from V and 2 bases from J, leaving 6 bases between. From germline, CDR1 is MDHEN and CDR2 SYDVKM. This CDR3 is built from 12 residues. CDR3 coding DNA: TGTGCCAGCAGTTCCCAGACCTACGAGCAGTACTTC. Protein: CASSSQTYEQYF.

The CDR3 sequence is CASSVGQSSGNTIYF. In nucleotides, the CDR3 is TGTGCCAGCAGCGTAGGGCAAAGCTCTGGAAACACCATATATTTT. This chain connects TRBV9 to TRBJ1-3; D remains ambiguous. V lost 0 bases, J lost 0 bases, and 7 bases lay in between. In germline, CDR1 is SGDLS, CDR2 YYNGEE. The CDR3 totals 15 residues.

This sequence joins TRBV5-1 and TRBJ2-7; a weak D match, TRBD1 (5 bases). V was cut by 0 bases and J by 7 bases, with 14 bases left in between. The CDR3 length is 14 residues. Per the germline V gene, CDR1 is SGHRS and CDR2 is YFSETQ. The CDR3 DNA sequence: TGCGCCAGCAGCTTGGCGGCGCCAGGGCGGGAGCAGTACTTC. Its protein is CASSLAAPGREQYF. Drawing the rest from reference TRBV5-1 and TRBJ2-7, the complete variable domain is KAGVTQTPRYLIKTRGQQVTLSCSPISGHRSVSWYQQTPGQGLQFLFEYFSETQRNKGNFPGRFSGRQFSNSRSEMNVSTLELGDSALYLCASSLAAPGREQYFGPGTRLTVT.